This record covers a single TCR beta chain. The target antigen is unknown. Trimming pared 0 bases from V and 4 bases from J, leaving 5 bases between. This CDR3 spans 13 amino acids. Germline V lookup: CDR1 LNHNV, CDR2 YYDKDF (reference sequence). This sample is part of a study of CD8 T cells in ankylosing spondylitis. In making TCR beta libraries, quantitative 5'-RACE with molecular barcodes was used. TCRdb processed the 5' RACE reads anew with MiXCR; each CDR3 protein has one entry. The table has about 750,000 distinct CDR3 sequences, around 20% seen once; the top ten hold around 19%. Overall study results and limits: Blood from ankylosing spondylitis patients appeared to carry a characteristic roughly 8-variant TCR beta motif.

The chain employs TRBV15 and TRBJ2-3; D call uncertain. Source material: blood, either unsorted or a sorted T cell fraction (not recorded which). The sequence was collected from a male donor with ankylosing spondylitis. This CDR3 reads CATSRESADTQYF. The CDR3 bases are TGTGCCACCAGCAGAGAAAGCGCAGATACGCAGTATTTT.